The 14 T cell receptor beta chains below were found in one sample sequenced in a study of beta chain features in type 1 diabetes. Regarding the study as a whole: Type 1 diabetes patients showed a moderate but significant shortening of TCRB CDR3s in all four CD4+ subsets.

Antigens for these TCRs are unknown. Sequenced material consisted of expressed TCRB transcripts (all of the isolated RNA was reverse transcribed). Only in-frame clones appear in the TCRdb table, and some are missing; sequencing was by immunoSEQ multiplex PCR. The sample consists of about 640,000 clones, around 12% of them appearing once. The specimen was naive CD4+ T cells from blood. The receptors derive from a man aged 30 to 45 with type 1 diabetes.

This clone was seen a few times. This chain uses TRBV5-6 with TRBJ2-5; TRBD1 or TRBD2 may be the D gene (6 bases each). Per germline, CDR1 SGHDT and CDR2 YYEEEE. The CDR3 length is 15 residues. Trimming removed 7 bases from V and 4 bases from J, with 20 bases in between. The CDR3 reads CASSTRKGGLETQYF. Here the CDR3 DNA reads TGTGCCAGCTCGACGAGGAAGGGGGGCTTAGAGACCCAGTACTTC.

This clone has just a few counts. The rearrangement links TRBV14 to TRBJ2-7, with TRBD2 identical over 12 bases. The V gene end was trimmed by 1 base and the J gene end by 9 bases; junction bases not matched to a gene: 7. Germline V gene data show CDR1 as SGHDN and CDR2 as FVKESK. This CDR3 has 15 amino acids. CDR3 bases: TGTGCCAGCAGCCAAGGGGCTAGCGGGGGGGCTCGGCAGTACTTC. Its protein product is CASSQGASGGARQYF.

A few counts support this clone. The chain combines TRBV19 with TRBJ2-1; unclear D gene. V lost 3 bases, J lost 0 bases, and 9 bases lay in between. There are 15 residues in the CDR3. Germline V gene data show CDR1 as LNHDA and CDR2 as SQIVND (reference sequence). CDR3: CASSIQLSSYNEQFF. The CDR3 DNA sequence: TGTGCCAGTAGTATTCAGCTCAGCTCCTACAATGAGCAGTTCTTC.

This CDR3 is CASNTQGPQETQYF. The CDR3 DNA reads TGTGCCAGCAATACACAGGGACCCCAAGAGACCCAGTACTTC. This chain links TRBV7-6 with TRBJ2-5; a possible D gene is TRBD1 (6 bases). V lost 7 bases to trimming and J lost 1 base, with 13 bases between them. Germline values: CDR1 SGHVS, CDR2 FNYEAQ. The CDR3 contains 14 residues. The full variable domain, with the rest looked up from reference TRBV7-6 and TRBJ2-5, is GAGVSQSPRYKVTKRGQDVALRCDPISGHVSLYWYRQALGQGPEFLTYFNYEAQQDKSGLPNDRFSAERPEGSISTLTIQRTEQRDSAMYRCASNTQGPQETQYFGPGTRLLVL.

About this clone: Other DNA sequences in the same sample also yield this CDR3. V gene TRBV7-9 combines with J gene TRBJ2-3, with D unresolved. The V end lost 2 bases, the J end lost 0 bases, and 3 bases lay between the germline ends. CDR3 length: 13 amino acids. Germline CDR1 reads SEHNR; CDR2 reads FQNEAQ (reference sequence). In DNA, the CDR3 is TGTGCCAGCAGCTTATCGAGCACAGATACGCAGTATTTT. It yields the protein CASSLSSTDTQYF.

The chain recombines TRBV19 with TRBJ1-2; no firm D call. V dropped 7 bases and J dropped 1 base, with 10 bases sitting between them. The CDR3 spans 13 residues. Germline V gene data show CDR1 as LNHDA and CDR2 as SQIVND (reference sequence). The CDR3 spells CASTPRVNYGYTF. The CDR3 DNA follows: TGTGCCAGTACCCCGCGGGTTAACTATGGCTACACCTTC.

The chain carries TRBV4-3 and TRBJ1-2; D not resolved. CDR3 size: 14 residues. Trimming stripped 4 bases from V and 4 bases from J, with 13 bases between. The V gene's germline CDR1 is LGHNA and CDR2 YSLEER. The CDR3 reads CASSPREGGYGYTF. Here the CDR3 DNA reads TGCGCCAGCAGCCCCCGGGAGGGTGGCTATGGCTACACCTTC.

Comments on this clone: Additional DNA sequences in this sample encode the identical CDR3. For the CDR3, the DNA is TGCGCCAGCAGCTTGCTAGAGACAGGAAACTATGGCTACACCTTC. Its protein is CASSLLETGNYGYTF. The V call is TRBV5-1, the J call TRBJ1-2; TRBD1 might be the D (6 bases). V was clipped by 1 base and J by 2 bases, with 12 bases between them. From germline, CDR1 is SGHRS and CDR2 YFSETQ. This CDR3 contains 15 residues. Full variable domain (remainder filled in from reference TRBV5-1 and TRBJ1-2): KAGVTQTPRYLIKTRGQQVTLSCSPISGHRSVSWYQQTPGQGLQFLFEYFSETQRNKGNFPGRFSGRQFSNSRSEMNVSTLELGDSALYLCASSLLETGNYGYTFGSGTRLTVV.

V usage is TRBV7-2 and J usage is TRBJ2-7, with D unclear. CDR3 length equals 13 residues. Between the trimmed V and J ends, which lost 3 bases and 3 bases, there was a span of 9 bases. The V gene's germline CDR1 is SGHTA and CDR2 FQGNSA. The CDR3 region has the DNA TGTGCCAGCAGCTTCCAGGCGTTCTACGAGCAGTACTTC. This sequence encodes CASSFQAFYEQYF. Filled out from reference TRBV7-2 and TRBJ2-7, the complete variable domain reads GAGVSQSPSNKVTEKGKDVELRCDPISGHTALYWYRQSLGQGLEFLIYFQGNSAPDKSGLPSDRFSAERTGGSVSTLTIQRTQQEDSAVYLCASSFQAFYEQYFGPGTRLTVT.

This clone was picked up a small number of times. The CDR3 region has the DNA TGCGCCAGCAGCTTACGCGGGTCGGATACGCAGTATTTT. Its protein product is CASSLRGSDTQYF. V is TRBV5-1 and J is TRBJ2-3, with D perhaps matching TRBD2 (5 bases). Trimming left V 2 bases short and J 6 bases short, with 10 bases between. Germline CDR1 SGHRS, CDR2 YFSETQ. The CDR3 spans 13 residues. Supplemented by reference TRBV5-1 and TRBJ2-3, the full variable domain reads KAGVTQTPRYLIKTRGQQVTLSCSPISGHRSVSWYQQTPGQGLQFLFEYFSETQRNKGNFPGRFSGRQFSNSRSEMNVSTLELGDSALYLCASSLRGSDTQYFGPGTRLTVL.

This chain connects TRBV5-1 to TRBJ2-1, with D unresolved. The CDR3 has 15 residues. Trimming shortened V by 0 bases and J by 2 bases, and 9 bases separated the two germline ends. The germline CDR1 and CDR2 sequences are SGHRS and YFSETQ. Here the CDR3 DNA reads TGCGCCAGCAGCTTGGGCGTGACAACCTACAATGAGCAGTTCTTC. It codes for CASSLGVTTYNEQFF.

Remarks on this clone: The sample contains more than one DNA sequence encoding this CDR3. This chain's CDR3 is CASSYGTGSSGNTIYF. The CDR3 DNA sequence: TGTGCCAGCAGTTACGGGACAGGGAGCTCTGGAAACACCATATATTTT. The V and J genes are TRBV6-5 and TRBJ1-3; 9 nucleotides line up with TRBD1. V shed 2 bases, J shed 0 bases, and the junction held 2 bases outside the gene matches. Germline V gene lookup returns CDR1 MNHEY and CDR2 SVGAGI. The CDR3 covers 16 residues.

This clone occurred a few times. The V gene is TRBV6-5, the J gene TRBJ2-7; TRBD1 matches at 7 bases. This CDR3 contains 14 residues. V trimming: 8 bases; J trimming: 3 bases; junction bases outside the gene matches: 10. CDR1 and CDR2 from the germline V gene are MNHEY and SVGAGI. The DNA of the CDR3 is TGTGCCAGCGGCAGGGGGATCCCTATCTACGAGCAGTACTTC. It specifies CASGRGIPIYEQYF.

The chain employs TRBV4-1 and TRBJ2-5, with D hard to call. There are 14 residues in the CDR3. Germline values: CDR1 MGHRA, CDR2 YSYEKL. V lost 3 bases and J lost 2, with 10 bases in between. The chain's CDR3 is CASSQWSEQETQYF. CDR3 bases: TGCGCCAGCAGCCAGTGGAGCGAACAAGAGACCCAGTACTTC.